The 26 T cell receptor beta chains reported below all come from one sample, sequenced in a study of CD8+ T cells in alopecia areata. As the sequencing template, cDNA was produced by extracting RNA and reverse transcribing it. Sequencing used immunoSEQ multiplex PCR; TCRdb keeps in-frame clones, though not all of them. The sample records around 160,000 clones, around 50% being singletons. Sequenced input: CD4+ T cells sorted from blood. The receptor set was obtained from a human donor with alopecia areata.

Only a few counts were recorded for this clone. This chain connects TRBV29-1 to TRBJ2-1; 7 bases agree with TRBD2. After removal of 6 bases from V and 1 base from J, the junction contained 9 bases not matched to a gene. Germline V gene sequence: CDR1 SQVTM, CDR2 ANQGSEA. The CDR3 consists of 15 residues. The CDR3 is CSVDHLAASYNEQFF. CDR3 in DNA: TGCAGCGTCGACCACCTAGCGGCTTCCTACAATGAGCAGTTCTTC.

CDR3 in amino acids: CAGTRDQSGYTF. The CDR3 DNA sequence: TGTGCCGGTACCCGGGATCAAAGCGGCTACACCTTC. The chain couples TRBV30 to TRBJ1-2; D not resolved. Trimming pared 8 bases from V and 8 bases from J, leaving 18 bases between. This CDR3 is built from 12 residues. The germline V gene encodes CDR1 GTSNPN and CDR2 SVGIG (reference sequence).

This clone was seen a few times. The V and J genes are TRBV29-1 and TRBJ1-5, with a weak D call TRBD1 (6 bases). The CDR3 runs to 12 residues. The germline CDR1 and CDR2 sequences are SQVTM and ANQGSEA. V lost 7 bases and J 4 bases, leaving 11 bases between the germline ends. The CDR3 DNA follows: TGCAGCGCCGGGGGGCCGAATCAGCCCCAGCATTTT. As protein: CSAGGPNQPQHF.

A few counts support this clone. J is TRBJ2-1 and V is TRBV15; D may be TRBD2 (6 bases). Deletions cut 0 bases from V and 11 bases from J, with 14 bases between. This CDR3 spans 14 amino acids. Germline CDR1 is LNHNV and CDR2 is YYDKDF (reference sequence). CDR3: CATSRDGTSGQQFF. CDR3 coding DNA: TGTGCCACCAGCAGAGATGGGACTTCAGGACAGCAGTTCTTC.

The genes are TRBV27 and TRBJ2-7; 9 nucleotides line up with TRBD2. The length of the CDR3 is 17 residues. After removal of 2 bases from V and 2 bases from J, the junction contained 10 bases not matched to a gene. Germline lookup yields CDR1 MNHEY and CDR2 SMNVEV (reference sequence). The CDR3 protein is CASSLTAGGPGAYEQYF. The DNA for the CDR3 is TGTGCCAGCAGTTTAACGGCGGGAGGGCCGGGGGCCTACGAGCAGTACTTC.

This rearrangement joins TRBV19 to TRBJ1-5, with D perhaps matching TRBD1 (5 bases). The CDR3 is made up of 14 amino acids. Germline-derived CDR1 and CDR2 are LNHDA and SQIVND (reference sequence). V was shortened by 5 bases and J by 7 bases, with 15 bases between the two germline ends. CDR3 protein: CASSLQGGRQPQHF. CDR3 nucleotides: TGTGCCAGTAGTCTGCAGGGAGGGAGGCAGCCCCAGCATTTT.

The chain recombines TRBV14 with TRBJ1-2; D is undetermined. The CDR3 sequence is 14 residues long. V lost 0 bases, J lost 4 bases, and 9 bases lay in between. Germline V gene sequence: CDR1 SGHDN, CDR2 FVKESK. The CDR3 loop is CASSQDFGIYGYTF. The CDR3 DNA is TGTGCCAGCAGCCAAGATTTCGGGATCTATGGCTACACCTTC.

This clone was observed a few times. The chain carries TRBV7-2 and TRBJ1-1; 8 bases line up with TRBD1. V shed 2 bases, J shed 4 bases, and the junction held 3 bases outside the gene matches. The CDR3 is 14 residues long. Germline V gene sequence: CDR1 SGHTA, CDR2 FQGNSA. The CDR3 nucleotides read TGTGCCAGCAGCTTACAGGGGGCGAGCACTGAAGCTTTCTTT. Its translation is CASSLQGASTEAFF.

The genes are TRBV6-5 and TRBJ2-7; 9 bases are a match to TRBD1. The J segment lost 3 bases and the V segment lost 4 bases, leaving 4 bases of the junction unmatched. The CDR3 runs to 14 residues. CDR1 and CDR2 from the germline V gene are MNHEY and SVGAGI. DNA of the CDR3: TGTGCCAGCAGTTGGGGACAGGGATACTACGAGCAGTACTTC. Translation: CASSWGQGYYEQYF.

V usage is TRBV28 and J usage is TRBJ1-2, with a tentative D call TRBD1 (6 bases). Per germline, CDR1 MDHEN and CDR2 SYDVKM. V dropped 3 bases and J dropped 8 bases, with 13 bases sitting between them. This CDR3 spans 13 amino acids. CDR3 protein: CASSFRQARGYTF. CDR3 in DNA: TGTGCCAGCAGTTTCCGACAGGCGCGGGGCTACACCTTC.

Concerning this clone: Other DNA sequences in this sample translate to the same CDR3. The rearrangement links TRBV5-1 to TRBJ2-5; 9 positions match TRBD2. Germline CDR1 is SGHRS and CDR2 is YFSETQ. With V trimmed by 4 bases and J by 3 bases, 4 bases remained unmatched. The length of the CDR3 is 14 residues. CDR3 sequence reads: CASSLLAGEETQYF. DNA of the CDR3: TGCGCCAGCAGCCTATTAGCGGGAGAAGAGACCCAGTACTTC.

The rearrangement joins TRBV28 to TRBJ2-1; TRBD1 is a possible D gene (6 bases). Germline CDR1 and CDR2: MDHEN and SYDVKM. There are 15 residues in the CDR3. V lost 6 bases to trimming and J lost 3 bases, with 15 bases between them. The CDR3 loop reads CASSPPDSHYNEQFF. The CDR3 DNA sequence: TGTGCCAGCAGCCCCCCGGACAGCCACTACAATGAGCAGTTCTTC.

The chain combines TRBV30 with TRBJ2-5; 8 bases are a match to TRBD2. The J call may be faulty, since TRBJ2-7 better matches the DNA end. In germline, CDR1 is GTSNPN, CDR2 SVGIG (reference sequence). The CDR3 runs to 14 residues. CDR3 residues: CAWNSWAAGGEQYF. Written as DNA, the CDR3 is TGTGCCTGGAATTCCTGGGCGGCGGGAGGCGAGCAGTACTTC.

The CDR3 sequence: CASSLDTSNQPQHF. CDR3 bases: TGTGCCAGCAGCCTCGACACGAGCAATCAGCCCCAGCATTTT. This chain uses TRBV25-1 with TRBJ1-5; D is undetermined. CDR1 is MGHDK and CDR2 is SYGVNS in the germline V gene. This CDR3 has 14 amino acids. The V and J ends lost 6 bases and 1 base respectively, with 10 bases between them.

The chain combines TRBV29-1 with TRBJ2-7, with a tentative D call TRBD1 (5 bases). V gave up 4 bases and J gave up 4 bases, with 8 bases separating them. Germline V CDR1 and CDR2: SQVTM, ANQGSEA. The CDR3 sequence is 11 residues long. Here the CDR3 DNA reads TGCAGCGTTGGGGGCCTATACGAGCAGTACTTC. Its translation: CSVGGLYEQYF.

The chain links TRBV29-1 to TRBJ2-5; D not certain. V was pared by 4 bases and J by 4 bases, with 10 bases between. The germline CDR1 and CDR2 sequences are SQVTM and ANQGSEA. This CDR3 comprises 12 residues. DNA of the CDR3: TGCAGCGTTGCTCTAGTGGGAGAGACCCAGTACTTC. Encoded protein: CSVALVGETQYF.

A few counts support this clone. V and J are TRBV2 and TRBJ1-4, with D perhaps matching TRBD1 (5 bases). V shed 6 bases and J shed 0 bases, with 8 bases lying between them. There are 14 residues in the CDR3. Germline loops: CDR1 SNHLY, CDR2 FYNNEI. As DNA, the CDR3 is TGTGCCAGCAGGGGGACTTCAACTAATGAAAAACTGTTTTTT. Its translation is CASRGTSTNEKLFF. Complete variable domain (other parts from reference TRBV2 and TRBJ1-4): EPEVTQTPSHQVTQMGQEVILRCVPISNHLYFYWYRQILGQKVEFLVSFYNNEISEKSEIFDDQFSVERPDGSNFTLKIRSTKLEDSAMYFCASRGTSTNEKLFFGSGTQLSVL.

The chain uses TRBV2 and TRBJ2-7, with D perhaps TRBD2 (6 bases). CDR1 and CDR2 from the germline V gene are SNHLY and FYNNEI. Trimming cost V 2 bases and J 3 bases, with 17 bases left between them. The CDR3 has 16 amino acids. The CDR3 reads CASSELRGYDLYEQYF. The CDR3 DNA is TGTGCCAGCAGTGAATTGCGGGGCTACGACCTCTACGAGCAGTACTTC.

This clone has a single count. The CDR3 is CASSPGTSGYNEQFF. The CDR3 nucleotides are TGTGCCAGCAGCCCCGGGACTAGCGGTTACAATGAGCAGTTCTTC. This rearrangement joins TRBV9 to TRBJ2-1, with 11 bases aligning to TRBD2. Germline assignment: CDR1 SGDLS and CDR2 YYNGEE. Germline trimming cut 4 bases from V and 4 bases from J; bases unmatched to any gene: 4. The CDR3 totals 15 residues.

The CDR3 DNA reads TGTGCCTGGAGCGGACAGGGGAATTCGTACTTC. This translates into CAWSGQGNSYF. The genes are TRBV30 and TRBJ2-7, with 9 bases fitting TRBD1. The germline CDR1 and CDR2 sequences are GTSNPN and SVGIG (reference sequence). With 3 bases clipped from V and 12 bases from J, the junction kept 6 bases outside the gene matches. The CDR3 contains 11 residues.

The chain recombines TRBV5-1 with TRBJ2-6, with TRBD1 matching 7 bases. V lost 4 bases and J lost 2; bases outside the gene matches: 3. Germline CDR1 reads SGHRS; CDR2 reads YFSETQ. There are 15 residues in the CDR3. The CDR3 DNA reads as TGCGCCAGCAGCACTGGGACAGCTGGGGCCAACGTCCTGACTTTC. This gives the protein CASSTGTAGANVLTF.

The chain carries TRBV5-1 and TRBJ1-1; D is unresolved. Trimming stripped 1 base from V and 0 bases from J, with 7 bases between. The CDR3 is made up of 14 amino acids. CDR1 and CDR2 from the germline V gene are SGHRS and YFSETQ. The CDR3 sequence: CASSLTTLNTEAFF. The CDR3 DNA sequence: TGCGCCAGCAGCTTGACAACTTTGAACACTGAAGCTTTCTTT.

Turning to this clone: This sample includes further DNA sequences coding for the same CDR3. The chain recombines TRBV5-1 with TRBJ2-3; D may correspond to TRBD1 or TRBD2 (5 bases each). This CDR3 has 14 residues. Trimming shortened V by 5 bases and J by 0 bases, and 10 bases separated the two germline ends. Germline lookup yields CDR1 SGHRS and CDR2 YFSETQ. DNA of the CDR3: TGCGCCAGCAGTCTAGCAGGGAGCACAGATACGCAGTATTTT. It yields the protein CASSLAGSTDTQYF.

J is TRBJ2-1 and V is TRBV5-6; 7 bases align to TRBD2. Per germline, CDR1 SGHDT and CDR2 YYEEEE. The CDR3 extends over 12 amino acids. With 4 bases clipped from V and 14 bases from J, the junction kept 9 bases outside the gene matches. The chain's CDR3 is CASSVRVTSEFF. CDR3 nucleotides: TGTGCCAGCAGCGTCCGCGTCACTAGCGAGTTCTTC. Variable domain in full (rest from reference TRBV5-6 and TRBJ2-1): DAGVTQSPTHLIKTRGQQVTLRCSPKSGHDTVSWYQQALGQGPQFIFQYYEEEERQRGNFPDRFSGHQFPNYSSELNVNALLLGDSALYLCASSVRVTSEFFGPGTRLTVL.

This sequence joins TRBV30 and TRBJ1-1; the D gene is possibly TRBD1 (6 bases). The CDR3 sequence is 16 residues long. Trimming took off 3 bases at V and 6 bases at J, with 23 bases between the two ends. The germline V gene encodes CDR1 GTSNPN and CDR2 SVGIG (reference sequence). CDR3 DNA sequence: TGTGCCTGGAGGGATCCTCAGGGGATCGTGTACGCTGAAGCTTTCTTT. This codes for CAWRDPQGIVYAEAFF.

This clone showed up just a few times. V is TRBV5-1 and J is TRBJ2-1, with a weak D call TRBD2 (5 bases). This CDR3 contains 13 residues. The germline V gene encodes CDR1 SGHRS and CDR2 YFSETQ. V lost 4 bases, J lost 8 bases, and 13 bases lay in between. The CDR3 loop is CASSLDGKYEQFF. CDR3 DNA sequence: TGCGCCAGCAGCCTTGACGGGAAGTATGAGCAGTTCTTC.